The 11 T cell receptor beta chains below come from one sample, sequenced in a study of vaccination effects on CD4 cells after COVID-19 (dated by TCRdb to 2022 to 2024). After approximately eleven days of culture, CD4+ T cells were isolated with the EasySep CD4+ T cell isolation kit. Each participant got two doses of an mRNA SARS-CoV-2 vaccine, either BNT162b2 or mRNA-1273. The method was the immunoSEQ multiplex PCR assay. TCRdb retrieved this table from immuneACCESS and kept in-frame rearrangements only. Not all clones are present; in checked studies, unresolved V genes account for under half, and no reason is known for the remainder. The sample data list 60,000 to 80,000 clones, and around two thirds of these were observed just once. The top ten clones comprise over 2% of the sample. Their antigen targets remain unknown. Specimen: CD4+ T cells from PBMCs cultured without peptide, collected after COVID-19 vaccination. Source of these receptors: a human donor who received a COVID-19 vaccine.

This sequence joins TRBV21-1 and TRBJ2-7; the tabulated D call, TRBD2, remains unverified against the DNA. TRBV21-1 is noted as a pseudogene. The CDR3 contains 16 residues. As DNA, the CDR3 is TGTGCCAGCAGCAAGGCTGATGGGACTAGCGGCTACGAGCAGTACGTC. It is translated as CASSKADGTSGYEQYV.

CDR3 sequence (DNA): TGTGCCAGCAGCAAGTCACCGGGACTAGCGTCTCATGAGCAGTTCTTC. Protein sequence: CASSKSPGLASHEQFF. The rearrangement joins TRBV9 to TRBJ2-1, with TRBD2 identical over 10 bases. Germline V gene lookup returns CDR1 SGDLS and CDR2 YYNGEE. V lost 4 bases, J lost 8 bases, and 12 bases stayed unmatched. This CDR3 has 16 residues.

This clone appeared once. The chain carries TRBV21-1 and TRBJ1-1; TRBD1, the table's D call, lacks a check against the DNA. TRBV21-1 is a recognized pseudogene. The CDR3 loop spans 16 amino acids. Here the CDR3 reads CASSKGTGDPNTEAFF. The CDR3 coding sequence is TGTGCCAGCAGCAAAGGGACAGGGGATCCGAACACTGAAGCTTTCTTT.

The V call is TRBV3-1 (or the pseudogene TRBV3-2), the J call TRBJ2-3; the match to TRBD2 covers 11 bases. The CDR3 is 18 amino acids. The V segment lost 1 base and the J segment 5 bases; nucleotides outside the gene matches: 11. Germline CDR1 reads LGHDT; CDR2 reads YNNKEL (reference sequence). For the CDR3, the DNA is TGTGCCAGCAGCCAAGGGATCTTTAGCGGGGGGGTTAGAGATACGCAGTATTTT. Encoded protein: CASSQGIFSGGVRDTQYF.

V and J are TRBV6-2 or TRBV6-3 and TRBJ2-7, with D tentatively TRBD2 (6 bases). Germline CDR1 is MNHEY and CDR2 is SVGEGT. V was clipped by 4 bases and J by 0 bases, with 19 bases between them. The CDR3 runs to 17 residues. The chain's CDR3 is CASSFSMVGGISYEQYV. CDR3 DNA: TGTGCCAGCAGTTTCAGTATGGTTGGGGGGATCTCCTACGAGCAGTACGTC.

V and J are TRBV6-6 and TRBJ2-3; D possibly matches TRBD1 or TRBD2 (5 bases each). CDR1 is MNHNY and CDR2 is SVGAGI in the germline V gene (reference sequence). The V end was cut by 2 bases, the J end by 1 base, with 13 bases between. The CDR3 is 16 amino acids. CDR3 residues: CASSYGRGHRTDTQYF. DNA for the CDR3: TGTGCCAGCAGTTACGGTCGGGGCCACCGCACAGATACGCAGTATTTT.

V gene TRBV10-1 combines with J gene TRBJ1-1; D ambiguous. Germline CDR1 reads WNHNN; CDR2 reads SYGVQD (reference sequence). The CDR3 consists of 14 residues. Trimming shortened V by 5 bases and J by 0 bases, and 10 bases separated the two germline ends. Here the CDR3 reads CASSYDILNTEAFF. CDR3 DNA: TGCGCCAGCAGTTATGACATTTTGAACACTGAAGCTTTCTTT.

This clone is a singleton in its sample. The chain couples TRBV5-6 to TRBJ2-3, with TRBD2 identical over 13 bases. With 4 bases clipped from V and 1 base from J, the junction kept 3 bases outside the gene matches. The CDR3 has 16 amino acids. Germline lookup yields CDR1 SGHDT and CDR2 YYEEEE. This CDR3 reads CASSHGLAGGTDTQYF. CDR3 sequence (DNA): TGTGCCAGCAGCCACGGACTAGCGGGGGGCACAGATACGCAGTATTTT.

The rearrangement uses TRBV18 and TRBJ1-1; 9 nucleotides align to TRBD1. Germline V CDR1 and CDR2: KGHSH, LQKENI. With V trimmed by 1 base and J by 3 bases, 9 bases remained unmatched. CDR3 length: 17 amino acids. The chain's CDR3 is CASSPLTGGGVDTEAFF. CDR3 bases: TGTGCCAGCTCACCACTGACAGGGGGGGGTGTTGACACTGAAGCTTTCTTT.

V gene TRBV12-5 combines with J gene TRBJ1-2; tentative D call: TRBD1 (6 bases). CDR1 and CDR2 from the germline V gene are LGHNT and FRNRAP. The CDR3 is 15 amino acids. V gave up 0 bases and J gave up 7 bases, with 15 bases separating them. The DNA for the CDR3 is TGTGCTAGTGGTTTGGTACGGGAGCAGGGGTCTGGCTACACCTTC. The encoded protein is CASGLVREQGSGYTF. Full variable domain (remainder filled in from reference TRBV12-5 and TRBJ1-2): DARVTQTPRHKVTEMGQEVTMRCQPILGHNTVFWYRQTMMQGLELLAYFRNRAPLDDSGMPKDRFSAEMPDATLATLKIQPSEPRDSAVYFCASGLVREQGSGYTFGSGTRLTVV.

V and J are TRBV18 and TRBJ1-1; 8 bases are shared with TRBD1. The trim removed 3 bases at V and 4 bases at J, leaving 4 bases unmatched. Per the germline V gene, CDR1 is KGHSH and CDR2 is LQKENI. CDR3 length equals 14 residues. This CDR3 reads CASSPNTGGTEAFF. CDR3 sequence (DNA): TGTGCCAGCTCACCGAATACAGGGGGCACTGAAGCTTTCTTT.